The clone carrying this T cell receptor beta chain was counted a few times. The CDR3 length is 13 residues. Germline lookup yields CDR1 WNHNN and CDR2 SYGVQD (reference sequence). Trimming cost V 6 bases and J 9 bases; bases outside gene matches: 7. This sample was included in a study of blood T cells in healthy people across ages. Combining a sample-barcoded 5' primer with a J-beta primer mix, a second PCR ran for about 7 to 11 cycles. TCRdb processed the 5' RACE reads anew with MiXCR; each CDR3 protein has one entry. The sample contains 600,000 or so distinct CDR3 sequences, more than 20% of which appear only once.

The chain carries TRBV10-1 and TRBJ2-1, with 8 bases lining up with TRBD2. Specimen: blood. This clonotype was sampled from a man in his 70s in good health. DNA for the CDR3: TGCGCCAGCAGCGGACTAGCTGACGGTGAGCAGTTCTTC. It encodes CASSGLADGEQFF.